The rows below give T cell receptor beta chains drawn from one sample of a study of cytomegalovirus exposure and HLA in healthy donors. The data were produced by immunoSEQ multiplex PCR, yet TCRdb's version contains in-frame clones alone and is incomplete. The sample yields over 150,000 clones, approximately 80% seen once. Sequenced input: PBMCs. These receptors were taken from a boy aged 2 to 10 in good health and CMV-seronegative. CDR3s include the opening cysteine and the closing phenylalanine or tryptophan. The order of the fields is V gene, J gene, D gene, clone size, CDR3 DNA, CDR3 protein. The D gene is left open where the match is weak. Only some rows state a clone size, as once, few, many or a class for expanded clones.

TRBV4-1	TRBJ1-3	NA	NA	TGCGCCAGCAGCCAAGACGCGCCAGGAAGTGCTGGAAACACCATATATTTT	CASSQDAPGSAGNTIYF
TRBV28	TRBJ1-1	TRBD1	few	TGTGCCAGCAGTTTATCGGCGGGACAGCATGAAGCTTTCTTT	CASSLSAGQHEAFF
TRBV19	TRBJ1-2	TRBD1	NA	TGTGCCAGTGGCAGAGTAGGGACAGGGGCTGGCTATGGCTACACCTTC	CASGRVGTGAGYGYTF
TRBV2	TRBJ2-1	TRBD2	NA	TGTGCCAGCAGTCGCGGGAGGGCAGGGTACAATGAGCAGTTCTTC	CASSRGRAGYNEQFF
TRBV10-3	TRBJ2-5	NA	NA	TGTGCCATCAGTGAGTCGATGCCTAGCAGCCAAGAGACCCAGTACTTC	CAISESMPSSQETQYF
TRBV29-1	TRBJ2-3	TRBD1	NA	TGCAGCGTTACAGGGGACACCCGAGATACGCAGTATTTT	CSVTGDTRDTQYF
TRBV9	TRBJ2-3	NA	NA	TGTGCCAGCAGCGTAAAGCATAACCTCATAGATACGCAGTATTTT	CASSVKHNLIDTQYF
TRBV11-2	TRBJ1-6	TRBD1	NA	TGTGCCAGCAGCACCGGACAGGGTCGATTAAATTCACCCCTCCACTTT	CASSTGQGRLNSPLHF
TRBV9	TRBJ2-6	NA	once	TGTGCCAGCAGCCACCGAGGGGGGACAGTCTCTGGGGCCAACGTCCTGACTTTC	CASSHRGGTVSGANVLTF
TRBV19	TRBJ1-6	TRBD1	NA	TGTGCCAGTAGGACCAGAACAGGGGACTCGCCCTCCTATAATTCACCCCTCCACTTT	CASRTRTGDSPSYNSPLHF
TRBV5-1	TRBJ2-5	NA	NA	TGCGCCAGCCCCGTCAGGGTGCAAGAGACCCAGTACTTC	CASPVRVQETQYF
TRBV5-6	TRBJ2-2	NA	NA	TGTGCCAGCAGCTTGAGATTACTAGATGTCGGGGAGCTGTTTTTT	CASSLRLLDVGELFF
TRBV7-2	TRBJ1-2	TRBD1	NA	TGTGCCAGCAGCTTAGGTCCACAGGGGGCGCGAGGTGGCTACACCTTC	CASSLGPQGARGGYTF
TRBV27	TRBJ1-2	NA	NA	TGTGCCAGCAGGGGGCAGCGCTATGGCTACACCTTC	CASRGQRYGYTF
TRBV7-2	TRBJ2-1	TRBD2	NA	TGTGCCAGCAGCTTAAGGCGGGAGAATGAGCAGTTCTTC	CASSLRRENEQFF
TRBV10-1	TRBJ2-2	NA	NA	TGCGCCAGCAGTGCCACTAGTGAACCATCCGCCGGGGAGCTGTTTTTT	CASSATSEPSAGELFF
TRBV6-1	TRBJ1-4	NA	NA	TGTGCCAGCAACCCGACAGGATCGAATGAAAAACTGTTTTTT	CASNPTGSNEKLFF
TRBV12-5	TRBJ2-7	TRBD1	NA	TGTGCTAGTGGTCTTACCCTTGGACAGGGCGAGCAGTACTTC	CASGLTLGQGEQYF
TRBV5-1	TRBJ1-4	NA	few	TGCGCCAGCAGCTTAAGCACAACTAATGAAAAACTGTTTTTT	CASSLSTTNEKLFF
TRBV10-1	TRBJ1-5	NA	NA	TGCGCCAGCAGTGAGGGGGACCGGGACAAAATCAATCAGCCCCAGCATTTT	CASSEGDRDKINQPQHF
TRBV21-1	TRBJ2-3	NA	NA	TGTGCCAGCAGCAAAACCAGGAGGTGGGGAAGAACAGATACGCAGTATTTT	CASSKTRRWGRTDTQYF
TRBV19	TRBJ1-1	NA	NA	TGTGCCAGTAGTATACAGACAATGAACACTGAAGCTTTCTTT	CASSIQTMNTEAFF
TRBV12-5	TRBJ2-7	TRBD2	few	TGTGCTAGTGGTTTGGGTAGCGGGTACGAGCAGTACTTC	CASGLGSGYEQYF
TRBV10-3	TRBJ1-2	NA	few	TGTGCCATCAGTGGCGAAGTCAACTATGGCTACACCTTC	CAISGEVNYGYTF
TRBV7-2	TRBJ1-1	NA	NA	TGTGCCAGCAGCGTACAGTCGGGGGGGAACACTGAAGCTTTCTTT	CASSVQSGGNTEAFF
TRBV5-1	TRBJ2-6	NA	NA	TGCGCCAGCAGTCGCGTGGCTGGGGCCAACGTCCTGACTTTC	CASSRVAGANVLTF
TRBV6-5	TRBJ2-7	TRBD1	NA	TGTGCCAGCAGTAGACAGGGTGTAAGGATTTACGAGCAGTACTTC	CASSRQGVRIYEQYF
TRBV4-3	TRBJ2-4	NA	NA	TGCGCCAGCAGCCAAGGTAGAACCGTGGGAGGAGCCAAAAACATTCAGTACTTC	CASSQGRTVGGAKNIQYF
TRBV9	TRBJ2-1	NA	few	TGTGCCAGCAGCGCAAGACTAGTCCACAATGAGCAGTTCTTC	CASSARLVHNEQFF
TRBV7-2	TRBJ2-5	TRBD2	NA	TGTGCCAGCAGCCAAAAGCGCGGGGGGGGACTACAAGAGACCCAGTACTTC	CASSQKRGGGLQETQYF